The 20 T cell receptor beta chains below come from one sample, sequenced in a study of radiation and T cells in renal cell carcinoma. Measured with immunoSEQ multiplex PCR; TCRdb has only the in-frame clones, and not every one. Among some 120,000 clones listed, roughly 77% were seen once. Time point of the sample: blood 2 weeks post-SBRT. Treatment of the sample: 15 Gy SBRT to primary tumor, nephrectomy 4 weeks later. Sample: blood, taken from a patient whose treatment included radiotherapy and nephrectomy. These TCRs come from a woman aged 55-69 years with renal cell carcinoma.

CDR3 nucleotide sequence: TGCGCCAGCAGCTTGGGAGGGGGCGGTGGCACTGAAGCTTTCTTT. This gives the protein CASSLGGGGGTEAFF. The rearrangement uses TRBV5-1 and TRBJ1-1, with 7 bases identical to TRBD1. The CDR3 is 15 amino acids. Germline CDR1 and CDR2: SGHRS and YFSETQ. Trimming at V came to 0 bases and at J to 4 bases, leaving 6 bases not matched to a gene.

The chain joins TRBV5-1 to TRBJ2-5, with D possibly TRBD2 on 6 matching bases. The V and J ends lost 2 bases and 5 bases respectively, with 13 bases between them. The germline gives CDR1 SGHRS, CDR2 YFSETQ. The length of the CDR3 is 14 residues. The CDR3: CASSFGGMRETQYF. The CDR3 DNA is TGCGCCAGCAGCTTCGGGGGAATGAGGGAGACCCAGTACTTC.

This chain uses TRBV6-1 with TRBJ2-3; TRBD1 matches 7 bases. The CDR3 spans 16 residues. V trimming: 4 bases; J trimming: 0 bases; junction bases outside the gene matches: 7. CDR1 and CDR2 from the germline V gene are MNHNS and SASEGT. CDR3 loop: CASSVTGTASTDTQYF. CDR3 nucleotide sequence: TGTGCCAGCAGTGTAACCGGGACAGCTAGCACAGATACGCAGTATTTT.

The chain's CDR3 is CASSEGAGNYEQYF. CDR3 DNA sequence: TGTGCCAGCAGTGAAGGGGCCGGGAACTACGAGCAGTACTTC. This chain connects TRBV6-1 to TRBJ2-7; maybe TRBD2 (5 bases). The CDR3 has 14 amino acids. V was cut by 1 base and J by 3 bases, with 10 bases left in between. Germline V gene data show CDR1 as MNHNS and CDR2 as SASEGT.

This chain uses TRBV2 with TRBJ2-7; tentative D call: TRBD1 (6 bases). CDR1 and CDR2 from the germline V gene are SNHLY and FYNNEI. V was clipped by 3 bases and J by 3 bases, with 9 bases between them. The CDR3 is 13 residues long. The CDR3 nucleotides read TGTGCCAGCAGTGACCTACAGGGCTACGAGCAGTACTTC. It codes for CASSDLQGYEQYF.

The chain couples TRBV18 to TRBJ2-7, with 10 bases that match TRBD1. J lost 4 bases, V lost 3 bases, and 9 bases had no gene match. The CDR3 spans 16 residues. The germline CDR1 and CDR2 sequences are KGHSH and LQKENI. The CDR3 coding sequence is TGTGCCAGCTCACCTTCTCAGGGACAGGGGCGATACGAGCAGTACTTC. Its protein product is CASSPSQGQGRYEQYF.

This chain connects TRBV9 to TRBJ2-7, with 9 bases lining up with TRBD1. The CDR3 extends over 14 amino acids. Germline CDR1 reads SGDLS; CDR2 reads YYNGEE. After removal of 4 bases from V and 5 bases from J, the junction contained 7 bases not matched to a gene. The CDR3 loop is CASSHADRGDEQYF. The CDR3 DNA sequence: TGTGCCAGCAGCCATGCGGACAGGGGAGACGAGCAGTACTTC.

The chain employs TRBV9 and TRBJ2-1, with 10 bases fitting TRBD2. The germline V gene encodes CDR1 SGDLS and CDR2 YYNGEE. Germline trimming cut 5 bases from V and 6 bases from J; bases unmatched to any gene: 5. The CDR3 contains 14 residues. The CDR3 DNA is TGTGCCAGCAGTCCGGGACTAGCGCCCAATGAGCAGTTCTTC. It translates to CASSPGLAPNEQFF.

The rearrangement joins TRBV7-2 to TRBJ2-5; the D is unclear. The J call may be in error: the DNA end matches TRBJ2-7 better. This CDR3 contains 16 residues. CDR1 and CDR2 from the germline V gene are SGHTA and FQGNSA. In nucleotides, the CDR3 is TGTGCCAGCAGCCCAGAGGCGCAGTTACACTCCTACGAGCAGTACTTC. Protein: CASSPEAQLHSYEQYF.

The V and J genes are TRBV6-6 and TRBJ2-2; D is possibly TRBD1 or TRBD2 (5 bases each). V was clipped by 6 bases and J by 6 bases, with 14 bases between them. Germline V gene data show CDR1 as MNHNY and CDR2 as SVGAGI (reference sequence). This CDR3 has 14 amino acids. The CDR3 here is CASRPEGPPGELFF. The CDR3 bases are TGTGCCAGCAGACCCGAGGGACCTCCCGGGGAGCTGTTTTTT.

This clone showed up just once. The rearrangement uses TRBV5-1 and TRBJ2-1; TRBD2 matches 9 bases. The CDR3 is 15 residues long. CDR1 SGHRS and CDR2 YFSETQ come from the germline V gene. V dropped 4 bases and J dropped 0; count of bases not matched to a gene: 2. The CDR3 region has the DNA TGCGCCAGCAGCCTAGCGGGGAACTCCTACAATGAGCAGTTCTTC. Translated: CASSLAGNSYNEQFF.

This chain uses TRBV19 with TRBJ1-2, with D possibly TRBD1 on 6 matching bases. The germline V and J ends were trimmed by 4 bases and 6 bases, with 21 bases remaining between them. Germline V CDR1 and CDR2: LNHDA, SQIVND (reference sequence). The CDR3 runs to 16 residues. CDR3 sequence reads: CASSNSGEDPIDGYTF. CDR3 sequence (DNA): TGTGCCAGTAGTAACTCAGGGGAAGACCCTATTGATGGCTACACCTTC.

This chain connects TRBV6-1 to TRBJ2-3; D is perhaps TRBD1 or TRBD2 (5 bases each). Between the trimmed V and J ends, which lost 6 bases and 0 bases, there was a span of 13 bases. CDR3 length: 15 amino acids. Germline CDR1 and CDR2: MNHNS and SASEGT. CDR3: CASRAGGTSTDTQYF. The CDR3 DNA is TGTGCCAGCAGGGCTGGGGGTACTAGCACAGATACGCAGTATTTT.

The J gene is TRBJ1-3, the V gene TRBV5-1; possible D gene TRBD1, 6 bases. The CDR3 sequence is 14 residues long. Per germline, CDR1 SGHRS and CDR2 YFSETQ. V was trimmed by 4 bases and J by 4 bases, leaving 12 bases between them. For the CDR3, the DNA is TGCGCCAGCAGCGTAACAGGGACCGGAAACACCATATATTTT. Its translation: CASSVTGTGNTIYF.

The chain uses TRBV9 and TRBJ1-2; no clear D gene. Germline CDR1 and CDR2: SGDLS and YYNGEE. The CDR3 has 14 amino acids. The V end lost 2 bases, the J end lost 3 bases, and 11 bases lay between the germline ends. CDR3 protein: CASSVAELDYGYTF. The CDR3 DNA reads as TGTGCCAGCAGCGTTGCGGAATTGGACTATGGCTACACCTTC.

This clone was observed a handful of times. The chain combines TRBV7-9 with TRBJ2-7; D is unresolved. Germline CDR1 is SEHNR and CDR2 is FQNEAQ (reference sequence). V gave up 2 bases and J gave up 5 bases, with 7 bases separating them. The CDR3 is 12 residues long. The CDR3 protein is CASSLLADEQYF. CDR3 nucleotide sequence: TGTGCCAGCAGCTTATTGGCTGACGAGCAGTACTTC.

The CDR3 sequence: CASRPGGQKLFF. DNA for the CDR3: TGTGCCAGCAGGCCAGGTGGCCAAAAACTGTTTTTT. V is TRBV28 and J is TRBJ1-4; D gene ambiguous. Germline CDR1 and CDR2: MDHEN and SYDVKM. V shed 6 bases and J shed 9 bases, with 11 bases lying between them. This CDR3 is built from 12 residues.

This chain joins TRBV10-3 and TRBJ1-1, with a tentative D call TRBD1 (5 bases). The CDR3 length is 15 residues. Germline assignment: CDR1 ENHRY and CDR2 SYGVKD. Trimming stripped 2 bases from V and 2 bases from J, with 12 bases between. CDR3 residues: CAISETGSVNTEAFF. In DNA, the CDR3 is TGTGCCATCAGTGAGACAGGTTCCGTTAACACTGAAGCTTTCTTT.

The CDR3 nucleotides read TGTGCCTGGACTAGCGGGATGTACAATGAGCAGTTCTTC. It specifies CAWTSGMYNEQFF. The J gene is TRBJ2-1, the V gene TRBV30; TRBD2 aligns across 9 bases. J lost 4 bases, V lost 4 bases, and 2 bases had no gene match. The length of the CDR3 is 13 residues. Germline CDR1 reads GTSNPN; CDR2 reads SVGIG (reference sequence). Together with reference TRBV30 and TRBJ2-1, the CDR3 gives the full variable domain: SQTIHQWPATLVQPVGSPLSLECTVEGTSNPNLYWYRQAAGRGLQLLFYSVGIGQISSEVPQNLSASRPQDRQFILSSKKLLLSDSGFYLCAWTSGMYNEQFFGPGTRLTVL.

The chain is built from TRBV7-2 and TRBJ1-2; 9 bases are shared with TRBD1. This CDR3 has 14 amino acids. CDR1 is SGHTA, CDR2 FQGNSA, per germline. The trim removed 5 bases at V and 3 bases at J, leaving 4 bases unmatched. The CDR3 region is CASSPTGGDYGYTF. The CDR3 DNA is TGTGCCAGCAGCCCGACAGGGGGTGACTATGGCTACACCTTC.